This T cell receptor beta chain was observed in a study of Graves' ophthalmopathy and Graves' hyperthyroidism. CDR3 length: 16 amino acids. Germline V gene lookup returns CDR1 SEHNR and CDR2 FQNEAQ (reference sequence). J lost 7 bases, V lost 5 bases, and 12 bases had no gene match. This clonotype has only a few counts. Amplification of the TCR beta CDR3 regions used RNA transcripts (as template). Second-round multiplex PCR followed a first-round RT-PCR using HTBI primers. From the multiplex PCR reads, TCRdb called clonotypes with MiXCR, one entry per CDR3 protein. The top ten hold 44% of the sample, which has about 740,000 distinct CDR3 sequences, roughly 40% seen once.

The sequencing input was peripheral blood. The genes are TRBV7-9 and TRBJ2-7; 12 bases are shared with TRBD1. This TCR was recovered from an adult man with Graves' ophthalmopathy. The CDR3 region has the DNA TGTGCCAGCAGCCCACAATACTGGGACAGGGGGCTAGAGCAGTACTTC. It specifies CASSPQYWDRGLEQYF.